Ten or more counts support the clone carrying this T cell receptor beta chain. Antigen unknown. This sample is part of a study of CD8 T cells in ankylosing spondylitis. Study-level results: Enrichment of disease-linked clones was reportedly significant in matched ankylosing spondylitis synovial fluid. Blood of patients with ankylosing spondylitis appeared to be characterized by a TCR beta motif of roughly eight highly homologous variants. Disease-linked clones were found to be CD8+ and relatively rare in peripheral blood.

Quantitative 5'-RACE with molecular barcodes was used to make the TCR beta libraries. Each CDR3 protein gets one entry after TCRdb re-called the 5' RACE reads with MiXCR. The sample records 150,000 to 200,000 distinct CDR3 sequences, roughly 18% being singletons. This CDR3 contains 15 residues. V was clipped by 4 bases and J by 3 bases, with 13 bases between them. CDR1 is LNHNV, CDR2 YYDKDF, per germline (reference sequence). The V call is TRBV15, the J call TRBJ2-1; D ambiguous. The material sequenced was blood, either unsorted or a sorted T cell fraction (not recorded which). The clonotype was recovered from a male donor aged 10 to 30 with ankylosing spondylitis or in good health (not recorded which). The DNA of the CDR3 is TGTGCCACCAGCATTCGCGGACCCTTCTACAATGAGCAGTTCTTC. The encoded protein is CATSIRGPFYNEQFF.